This T cell receptor beta chain was identified during a study of cytomegalovirus exposure and HLA in healthy donors. Study results and limitations: An observed cluster of highly shared sequence variants was recorded as a likely sequencing artifact. Altogether, 160 or so TCR beta chains were recorded as cytomegalovirus-associated.

Primers for the PCR totalled 60 Vbeta and 13 Jbeta. Profiled with immunoSEQ multiplex PCR; TCRdb holds only in-frame clones, not every one. This sample has 150,000 to 200,000 clones, with around 83% found just once. The CDR3 sequence is 15 residues long. CDR1 is MNHEY, CDR2 SMNVEV, per germline (reference sequence). The ends lost 2 bases at V and 5 bases at J; junction bases unmatched: 5. Points on this clone: Its antigen is still unknown.

The rearrangement uses TRBV27 and TRBJ1-5; TRBD1 matches at 8 bases. What was sequenced was PBMCs. This TCR came from a girl under 10 years old in good health and CMV-seropositive. CDR3 amino acids: CASSLVTGEDQPQHF. The CDR3 DNA sequence: TGTGCCAGCAGTTTAGTGACAGGGGAAGATCAGCCCCAGCATTTT.